This record concerns one TCR beta chain sequence. What it binds is unknown. Germline CDR1 and CDR2: GTSNPN and SVGIG (reference sequence). V lost 4 bases to trimming and J lost 6 bases, with 19 bases between them. The CDR3 has 15 amino acids. The data were taken from a study of cytomegalovirus exposure and HLA in healthy donors. Study observations and caveats: The study carried out a later analysis of TCR beta sequences. It associated some 15,000 of them with specific HLA alleles at a false discovery rate of 0.05. Per a prior analysis, the majority of TCR beta V segments were productive roughly 87% or roughly 30% of the time. The authors reported that TCR beta sequences could predict HLA-A and HLA-B alleles. These predictions were accurate for most subjects in the first cohort.

60 Vbeta and 13 Jbeta primers were used in PCR. Using immunoSEQ multiplex PCR, the repertoire was profiled, and TCRdb retains in-frame clones only, with some absent. The data hold 100,000 to 120,000 clones, with approximately 79% observed a single time. The chain links TRBV30 to TRBJ1-5, with D unresolved. The sequence derives from a man aged 25 to 45 in good health and CMV-seropositive. The source material was PBMCs. CDR3 residues: CAWNREGREGQPQHF. The CDR3 DNA reads TGTGCCTGGAACCGGGAGGGAAGGGAAGGTCAGCCCCAGCATTTT.